This is a list of T cell receptor beta chains from one sample in a study of post-analysis software for immune sequencing data. MiXCR, run by TCRdb on the PCR reads, gives a single entry per CDR3 protein. The table records about 430,000 distinct CDR3 sequences, approximately 38% of them present only once. The sample consisted of blood. All receptors come from a girl aged 2-10 years with multiple sclerosis. The CDR3 runs from the conserved cysteine through the conserved F or W. The D gene is left open where the match is weak. Where a row states a size, it is once, few, many or the class of an expanded clone; other rows omit it.

j_gene: TRBJ2-1
v_gene: TRBV5-1
d_gene: NA
abundance: few
CDR3aa: CASSSHSSSYNEQFF
CDR3nt: TGCGCCAGCAGCTCCCATTCTAGCTCCTACAATGAGCAGTTCTTC

j_gene: TRBJ2-3
v_gene: TRBV20-1
d_gene: NA
abundance: few
CDR3aa: CSASSVGDSTDTQYF
CDR3nt: TGCAGTGCGAGTAGCGTGGGGGACTCCACAGATACGCAGTATTTT

j_gene: TRBJ2-1
v_gene: TRBV7-3
d_gene: NA
abundance: NA
CDR3aa: CASSFYPGLNEQFF
CDR3nt: TGTGCCAGCAGCTTTTATCCAGGGTTGAATGAGCAGTTCTTC

j_gene: TRBJ2-7
v_gene: TRBV12-3/TRBV12-4
d_gene: TRBD1
abundance: few
CDR3aa: CASSLDRGNGYEQYF
CDR3nt: TGTGCCAGCAGTTTAGACAGGGGGAACGGGTACGAGCAGTACTTC

j_gene: TRBJ1-2
v_gene: TRBV5-1
d_gene: NA
abundance: NA
CDR3aa: CASGLAPASYGYTF
CDR3nt: TGCGCCAGCGGCTTGGCCCCAGCTAGCTATGGCTACACCTTC

j_gene: TRBJ2-4
v_gene: TRBV7-9
d_gene: NA
abundance: NA
CDR3aa: CASSLGKSPPIKNIQYF
CDR3nt: TGTGCCAGCAGCTTAGGGAAGTCCCCTCCCATCAAAAACATTCAGTACTTC

j_gene: TRBJ1-6
v_gene: TRBV5-6
d_gene: NA
abundance: NA
CDR3aa: CASSPRGITGHYNSPLHF
CDR3nt: TGTGCCAGCAGCCCTCGCGGCATCACGGGACACTATAATTCACCCCTCCACTTT

j_gene: TRBJ2-6
v_gene: TRBV5-5
d_gene: TRBD1
abundance: few
CDR3aa: CASSFPGQGYAGANVLTF
CDR3nt: TGTGCCAGCAGCTTTCCGGGACAGGGTTACGCTGGGGCCAACGTCCTGACTTTC

j_gene: TRBJ1-2
v_gene: TRBV6-9
d_gene: TRBD1
abundance: once
CDR3aa: CASRPTGGCTF
CDR3nt: TGTGCCAGCAGGCCCACAGGGGGGTGCACCTTC

j_gene: TRBJ2-2
v_gene: TRBV12-3/TRBV12-4
d_gene: NA
abundance: NA
CDR3aa: CASSPADASSTGELFF
CDR3nt: TGTGCCAGCAGTCCCGCGGACGCGTCGAGCACCGGGGAGCTGTTTTTT

j_gene: TRBJ1-4
v_gene: TRBV12-3/TRBV12-4
d_gene: TRBD1
abundance: NA
CDR3aa: CASSDNRGPNEKLFF
CDR3nt: TGTGCCAGCAGTGACAACAGGGGGCCTAATGAAAAACTGTTTTTT

j_gene: TRBJ2-1
v_gene: TRBV20-1
d_gene: NA
abundance: few
CDR3aa: CSVLSTSYNEQFF
CDR3nt: TGCAGTGTCTTATCCACGTCCTACAATGAGCAGTTCTTC

j_gene: TRBJ2-7
v_gene: TRBV7-9
d_gene: NA
abundance: NA
CDR3aa: CASSLGGENEQYF
CDR3nt: TGTGCCAGCAGCTTAGGGGGAGAAAATGAGCAGTACTTC

j_gene: TRBJ2-2
v_gene: TRBV4-1
d_gene: TRBD1
abundance: few
CDR3aa: CASSQVTGGDSGELFF
CDR3nt: TGCGCCAGCAGCCAAGTCACAGGGGGCGATTCTGGGGAGCTGTTTTTT

j_gene: TRBJ2-7
v_gene: TRBV5-6
d_gene: NA
abundance: NA
CDR3aa: CASSSGTLGFEQYF
CDR3nt: TGTGCCAGCAGCTCCGGGACCCTGGGGTTCGAGCAGTACTTC

j_gene: TRBJ1-6
v_gene: TRBV9
d_gene: NA
abundance: NA
CDR3aa: CASSVGQRVGYSPLHF
CDR3nt: TGTGCCAGCAGCGTAGGCCAGAGGGTTGGGTATTCACCCCTCCACTTT

j_gene: TRBJ1-2
v_gene: TRBV4-1
d_gene: NA
abundance: NA
CDR3aa: CASSQVLRRSGYTF
CDR3nt: TGCGCCAGCAGCCAAGTTCTAAGGCGAAGTGGCTACACCTTC

j_gene: TRBJ1-2
v_gene: TRBV19
d_gene: TRBD1
abundance: NA
CDR3aa: CASTSSTGPTYGYTF
CDR3nt: TGTGCCAGTACCTCTTCGACAGGGCCGACCTATGGCTACACCTTC

j_gene: TRBJ2-2
v_gene: TRBV6-5
d_gene: NA
abundance: NA
CDR3aa: CASSYRTINTGELFF
CDR3nt: TGTGCCAGCAGTTACCGGACGATTAACACCGGGGAGCTGTTTTTT

j_gene: TRBJ2-7
v_gene: TRBV5-1
d_gene: NA
abundance: NA
CDR3aa: CASSLGRTPDEQYF
CDR3nt: TGCGCCAGCAGCTTGGGGCGGACACCTGACGAGCAGTACTTC

j_gene: TRBJ2-5
v_gene: TRBV14
d_gene: NA
abundance: NA
CDR3aa: CASSQVTLGGYTYQETQYF
CDR3nt: TGTGCCAGCAGCCAAGTCACCTTGGGGGGCTACACTTACCAAGAGACCCAGTACTTC

j_gene: TRBJ2-7
v_gene: TRBV28
d_gene: TRBD1
abundance: NA
CDR3aa: CASSLGTGISDEQYF
CDR3nt: TGTGCCAGCAGTTTAGGGACAGGGATTAGCGACGAGCAGTACTTC

j_gene: TRBJ2-1
v_gene: TRBV4-3
d_gene: NA
abundance: once
CDR3aa: CAGSQVGTLGLKQFF
CDR3nt: TGCGCCGGCAGCCAAGTCGGGACTTTGGGGCTGAAGCAGTTCTTC

j_gene: TRBJ2-1
v_gene: TRBV20-1
d_gene: NA
abundance: NA
CDR3aa: CSARAGPRQFF
CDR3nt: TGCAGTGCTAGAGCAGGGCCAAGGCAGTTCTTC

j_gene: TRBJ2-1
v_gene: TRBV29-1
d_gene: TRBD2
abundance: NA
CDR3aa: CSVEDLAGGLEQFF
CDR3nt: TGCAGCGTTGAAGATCTAGCGGGGGGGCTTGAGCAGTTCTTC

j_gene: TRBJ1-6
v_gene: TRBV24-1
d_gene: NA
abundance: once
CDR3aa: CATSDTDPNSPLHF
CDR3nt: TGTGCCACCAGCGATACGGACCCTAATTCACCCCTCCACTTT